These 18 T cell receptor beta chains share one sample of origin, sequenced in a study of CD8 T cells in ankylosing spondylitis. Each CDR3 protein gets one entry after TCRdb re-called the 5' RACE reads with MiXCR. The table shows 470,000 or so distinct CDR3 sequences, with roughly a quarter occurring only once. Study-wide findings and caveats: A motif of several highly homologous TCR beta variants was seen as apparently characteristic of ankylosing spondylitis blood.

These receptors have no known antigen. Sequenced: blood, either unsorted or a sorted T cell fraction (not recorded which). These receptors were obtained from a male donor with ankylosing spondylitis.

The V gene is TRBV6-1, the J gene TRBJ1-1; D remains ambiguous. CDR3 length: 13 residues. V lost 3 bases and J lost 0, with 5 bases in between. Germline CDR1 reads MNHNS; CDR2 reads SASEGT. The DNA of the CDR3 is TGTGCCAGCAGTGATCAGCTGAACACTGAAGCTTTCTTT. Its protein is CASSDQLNTEAFF.

This clonotype was counted between two and nine times. The J gene is TRBJ2-5, the V gene TRBV4-1, with D hard to call. Germline CDR1 reads MGHRA; CDR2 reads YSYEKL. The CDR3 length is 14 residues. V lost 4 bases and J 0 bases, leaving 9 bases between the germline ends. This CDR3 reads CASSRQTDQETQYF. In DNA, the CDR3 is TGCGCCAGCAGCCGCCAGACTGACCAAGAGACCCAGTACTTC.

The rearrangement links TRBV4-1 to TRBJ2-3, with 9 bases identical to TRBD2. Germline CDR1 and CDR2: MGHRA and YSYEKL. This CDR3 contains 19 residues. Trimming removed 0 bases from V and 2 bases from J; junction bases left unmatched: 12. The CDR3 DNA reads TGCGCCAGCAGCCAAGAAAGCCCGACTAGCGGAATAAACACAGATACGCAGTATTTT. This gives the protein CASSQESPTSGINTDTQYF.

The genes are TRBV12-3 or TRBV12-4 and TRBJ1-1, with 9 bases that match TRBD1. With 6 bases clipped from V and 5 bases from J, the junction kept 7 bases outside the gene matches. The CDR3 contains 14 residues. The CDR3 reads CASRVTGGRTEAFF. The DNA for the CDR3 is TGTGCCAGCAGGGTGACAGGGGGAAGGACTGAAGCTTTCTTT.

The rearrangement joins TRBV9 to TRBJ2-5, with D maybe TRBD2 (5 bases). V was clipped by 2 bases and J by 5 bases, with 13 bases between them. The CDR3 is 14 residues long. Germline values: CDR1 SGDLS, CDR2 YYNGEE. CDR3 nucleotides: TGTGCCAGCAGCGTGGGGAGCTTAGGGGAGACCCAGTACTTC. This codes for CASSVGSLGETQYF.

The chain joins TRBV7-9 to TRBJ1-1, with TRBD1 as a possible D gene (5 bases). This CDR3 has 13 residues. Per germline, CDR1 SEHNR and CDR2 FQNEAQ (reference sequence). Trimming stripped 7 bases from V and 4 bases from J, with 13 bases between. The DNA for the CDR3 is TGTGCCAGCATCGTGGGGGGGGGCACTGAAGCTTTCTTT. The encoded protein is CASIVGGGTEAFF. The full variable domain, completed using reference TRBV7-9 and TRBJ1-1, is DTGVSQNPRHKITKRGQNVTFRCDPISEHNRLYWYRQTLGQGPEFLTYFQNEAQLEKSRLLSDRFSAERPKGSFSTLEIQRTEQGDSAMYLCASIVGGGTEAFFGQGTRLTVV.

V and J are TRBV20-1 and TRBJ2-5; 13 bases align to TRBD2. This CDR3 is 16 amino acids long. Germline V lookup: CDR1 DFQATT, CDR2 SNEGSKA (reference sequence). The V gene end was trimmed by 4 bases and the J gene end by 4 bases; junction bases not matched to a gene: 9. The CDR3 is CSATTGLAGASETQYF. CDR3 in DNA: TGCAGTGCTACAACTGGACTAGCGGGAGCCTCAGAGACCCAGTACTTC.

This clonotype was picked up many times. The V gene is TRBV5-1, the J gene TRBJ1-1; no clear D. The V and J ends lost 0 bases and 1 base respectively, with 4 bases between them. Germline-derived CDR1 and CDR2 are SGHRS and YFSETQ. The CDR3 is 13 amino acids. The CDR3 DNA reads TGCGCCAGCAGCTTGGTTACGAACACTGAAGCTTTCTTT. This encodes CASSLVTNTEAFF. Full variable domain (outside the CDR3, taken from reference TRBV5-1 and TRBJ1-1): KAGVTQTPRYLIKTRGQQVTLSCSPISGHRSVSWYQQTPGQGLQFLFEYFSETQRNKGNFPGRFSGRQFSNSRSEMNVSTLELGDSALYLCASSLVTNTEAFFGQGTRLTVV.

V gene TRBV11-2 combines with J gene TRBJ2-1; 12 bases map to TRBD2. V gave up 5 bases and J gave up 8 bases; unmatched junction bases: 7. This CDR3 is 15 amino acids long. Germline V gene lookup returns CDR1 SGHAT and CDR2 FQNNGV. The CDR3 DNA reads as TGTGCCAGCAGCCTGACTAGCGGGAGACACGATGAGCAGTTCTTC. Protein: CASSLTSGRHDEQFF.

CDR3 bases: TGCGCCAGCAACCCCTCTGCGTCGGGACAGCCCCAGCATTTT. It codes for CASNPSASGQPQHF. The chain combines TRBV10-2 with TRBJ1-5; D not resolved. The CDR3 spans 14 residues. Trimming removed 7 bases at V and 7 bases at J, with 17 bases between. Germline-derived CDR1 and CDR2 are WSHSY and SAAADI.

V gene TRBV12-3 or TRBV12-4 combines with J gene TRBJ1-2; tentatively, D is TRBD1 (6 bases). The CDR3 has 16 amino acids. Trimming took off 6 bases at V and 5 bases at J, with 22 bases between the two ends. CDR3 region: CASSKWAQQGRYGYTF. CDR3 DNA sequence: TGTGCCAGCAGCAAATGGGCCCAACAGGGACGTTATGGCTACACCTTC.

The chain is built from TRBV7-2 and TRBJ1-2, with D possibly matching TRBD1 (5 bases). Looked up from germline, CDR1 is SGHTA and CDR2 is FQGNSA. The CDR3 is made up of 14 amino acids. V was trimmed by 5 bases and J by 5 bases, leaving 15 bases between them. In DNA, the CDR3 is TGTGCCAGCAGCGGAGACGCCAGGGTTTATGGCTACACCTTC. Translation: CASSGDARVYGYTF. Full variable domain (rest looked up from reference TRBV7-2 and TRBJ1-2): GAGVSQSPSNKVTEKGKDVELRCDPISGHTALYWYRQSLGQGLEFLIYFQGNSAPDKSGLPSDRFSAERTGGSVSTLTIQRTQQEDSAVYLCASSGDARVYGYTFGSGTRLTVV.

This clonotype was detected a few times. CDR3 sequence reads: CASSLDSGPYNEQFF. The CDR3 nucleotides are TGTGCCAGCAGCTTAGATAGCGGGCCTTACAATGAGCAGTTCTTC. The rearrangement joins TRBV7-2 to TRBJ2-1, with 7 bases aligning to TRBD2. CDR3 size: 15 residues. The ends lost 1 base at V and 4 bases at J; junction bases unmatched: 4. CDR1 is SGHTA and CDR2 is FQGNSA in the germline V gene.

This clonotype has only a few counts. The chain joins TRBV9 to TRBJ2-1; no clear D gene. This CDR3 has 13 residues. CDR1 and CDR2 (germline): SGDLS, YYNGEE. V lost 0 bases to trimming and J lost 5 bases, with 6 bases between them. The CDR3 spells CASSVDLDNEQFF. DNA for the CDR3: TGTGCCAGCAGCGTAGACTTGGACAATGAGCAGTTCTTC.

In its sample, this clonotype was seen many times. The J gene is TRBJ1-1, the V gene TRBV27, with D hard to call. CDR3 length equals 13 residues. V lost 5 bases and J 1 base, leaving 8 bases between the germline ends. The germline V gene has CDR1 MNHEY and CDR2 SMNVEV (reference sequence). The CDR3 region is CASSRRENTEAFF. The CDR3 DNA follows: TGTGCCAGCAGTCGACGGGAGAACACTGAAGCTTTCTTT.

The rearrangement joins TRBV20-1 to TRBJ1-5; no firm D call. This CDR3 spans 14 amino acids. The V end was cut by 3 bases, the J end by 5 bases, with 14 bases between. Germline V gene data show CDR1 as DFQATT and CDR2 as SNEGSKA (reference sequence). The CDR3 DNA sequence: TGCAGTGCTAGTGGCAGGTGGGAAGATCAGCCCCAGCATTTT. This encodes CSASGRWEDQPQHF.

This clonotype was seen a few times. V usage is TRBV7-9 and J usage is TRBJ2-1, with TRBD2 matching 11 bases. The CDR3 is 16 amino acids. The ends lost 7 bases at V and 3 bases at J; junction bases unmatched: 8. The V gene's germline CDR1 is SEHNR and CDR2 FQNEAQ (reference sequence). The CDR3 reads CASTKSGLADYNEQFF. In DNA, the CDR3 is TGTGCCAGCACCAAATCGGGACTAGCGGACTACAATGAGCAGTTCTTC.

The rearrangement uses TRBV5-1 and TRBJ2-7; TRBD2 matches at 7 bases. This CDR3 contains 15 residues. Per the germline V gene, CDR1 is SGHRS and CDR2 is YFSETQ. Losses at the gene ends were 3 bases for V and 5 bases for J; bases not matched to a gene: 11. As DNA, the CDR3 is TGCGCCAGCAGCTCCCACCGGGGGGTACTCGACGAGCAGTACTTC. Translation: CASSSHRGVLDEQYF. The variable domain in full, completed from reference TRBV5-1 and TRBJ2-7, reads KAGVTQTPRYLIKTRGQQVTLSCSPISGHRSVSWYQQTPGQGLQFLFEYFSETQRNKGNFPGRFSGRQFSNSRSEMNVSTLELGDSALYLCASSSHRGVLDEQYFGPGTRLTVT.